This TCR beta chain was identified during a study of blood T cell repertoires in COVID-19 (dated by TCRdb to about 2020). Turning to the overall study: The collaborator samples originated in the United States, Italy and Spain and spanned the acute and convalescent phases of COVID-19. The repertoires were released in a freely available public database intended as a resource for research on the immune response to SARS-CoV-2. Samples came from the ongoing ImmuneRACE study (first 160 participants) plus 1,254 subjects from 6 global collaborators. Sample metadata almost always included a de-identified subject ID, COVID-19 status, age in years and sex. The material from the prospective study consisted of cDNA or gDNA derived from T cells, B-cell-depleted T cells, or PBMCs. Where HLA class I and class II types were available, the types were taken from metadata supplied by the sample provider, not from assay-based typing. The dataset comprised deeply sampled blood TCRbeta repertoires from subjects exposed to, actively infected with, or recovered from COVID-19. Overall study outcomes, separate from this receptor: Clinical and demographic metadata were provided uncurated, with the amount varying by source and participant.

As for this clone: Its cognate antigen has yet to be identified. Base quality data are lacking; no much larger clone is found one base away.

TCRbeta CDR3 regions were amplified from genomic DNA by means of the immunoSEQ Assay, a bias-controlled multiplex PCR. As for how the authors treated the data: Within the assay, amplification of reference gene primers was used to estimate how many nucleated cells each sample contained. Sequence reads were collapsed and filtered to measure the absolute abundance of every unique TCRbeta CDR3 rearrangement. Productive Simpson clonality was computed per sample as the square root of Simpson's diversity index over productive rearrangements. TCRdb obtained this table from immuneACCESS and retained in-frame rearrangements with V and J assigned. These tables miss some clones; where compared with another copy, unresolved V genes account for less than half of the shortfall, and the remainder is unexplained. The D gene and trimming were derived from the DNA, and the V and J assignments and clone size from that table. The sample has 300,000 or so clones on record, around 86% of them singletons. Approximately 4.6% of the sample comes from the top ten.

Enrolling through a virtual design, the prospective study's participants ranged in age from about 18 to 89 years and lived across around 25 United States geographic areas. Cohort assignment in the prospective study relied on participant-reported clinical history from a screening survey and a study questionnaire. In the prospective study, mobile phlebotomists collected whole blood, serum and a nasopharyngeal or oropharyngeal swab from each participant. Participants in the prospective study had the option to provide additional blood draws and questionnaires over a roughly two-month period. Blood samples from the prospective study were shipped frozen or at room temperature prior to DNA extraction. The germline V gene encodes CDR1 SGHRS and CDR2 YFSETQ. The trim is 4 bases for V and 6 bases for J, with a gap of 17 bases between the germline ends. Including the terminal cysteine and phenylalanine, the CDR3 comprises 15 residues. Only the CDR3 DNA is retained, 45 bases long and in frame from the first base.

The sequencing sample was made of PBMCs or T cells enriched from blood (not recorded which). This receptor chain uses TRBV5-1 and TRBJ2-1; TRBD2 might be the D gene, on 6 matching bases. The clonotype originates from a woman aged 35 to 49 with acute COVID-19. The CDR3: CASSTEGVGGNEQFF. The DNA sequence is as follows: TGCGCCAGCAGCACGGAGGGTGTGGGGGGCAATGAGCAGTTCTTC.